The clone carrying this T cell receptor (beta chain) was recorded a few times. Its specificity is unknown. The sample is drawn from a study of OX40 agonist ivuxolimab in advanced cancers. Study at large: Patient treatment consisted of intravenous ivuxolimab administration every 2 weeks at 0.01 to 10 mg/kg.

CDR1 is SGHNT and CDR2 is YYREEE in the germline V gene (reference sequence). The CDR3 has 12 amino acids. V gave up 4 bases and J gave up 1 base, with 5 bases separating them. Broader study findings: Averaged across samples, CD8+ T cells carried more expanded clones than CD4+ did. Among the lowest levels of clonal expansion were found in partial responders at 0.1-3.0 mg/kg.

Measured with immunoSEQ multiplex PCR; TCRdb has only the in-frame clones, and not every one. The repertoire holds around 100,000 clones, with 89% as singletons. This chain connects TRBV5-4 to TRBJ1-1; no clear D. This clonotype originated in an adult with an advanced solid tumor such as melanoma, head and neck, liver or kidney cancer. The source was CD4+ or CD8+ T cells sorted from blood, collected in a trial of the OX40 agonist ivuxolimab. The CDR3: CASSTWNTEAFF. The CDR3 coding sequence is TGTGCCAGCAGCACCTGGAACACTGAAGCTTTCTTT.